This entry features one TCR beta chain sequence. Method: immunoSEQ multiplex PCR; TCRdb's copy keeps in-frame clones and lacks some. Of 150,000 to 200,000 clones in the sample, about 90% were seen once. The data belong to a study of T cell responses to AZD1222 COVID-19 vaccine. Trimming removed 3 bases from V and 6 bases from J; junction bases left unmatched: 3. This CDR3 is 13 amino acids long. The TCR was taken from an adult in good health. This chain connects TRBV12-3 or TRBV12-4 to TRBJ2-7; 9 bases map to TRBD1. The sequencing here drew on peripheral blood, taken on day 0 of AZD1222 vaccination. CDR3 region: CASSLVQGAEQYF. The CDR3 DNA reads as TGTGCCAGCAGTTTGGTACAGGGGGCCGAGCAGTACTTC.